Described below is a single T cell receptor (beta chain) sequence and its context. Antigen specificity is unknown. PCR was performed using 60 Vbeta and 13 Jbeta primers. TCRdb keeps only in-frame clones here, not all; method: immunoSEQ multiplex PCR. Here the sample spans approximately 220,000 clones, about 74% being singletons. J gave up 7 bases and V 3 bases, and 9 bases lay outside the gene matches. The CDR3 runs to 15 residues. The germline V gene has CDR1 LNHDA and CDR2 SQIVND (reference sequence). This sample is drawn from a study of cytomegalovirus exposure and HLA in healthy donors. Healthy bone marrow donors formed the donor group. Study-wide results and limits: Despite most TCR sequences being rare, some public TCRs occurred in many donors.

The source is a woman aged 25 to 39 in good health and CMV-seronegative. The V gene is TRBV19, the J gene TRBJ2-1, with 7 bases lining up with TRBD2. Sequencing used PBMCs. This chain's CDR3 is CASSISREVSNEQFF. In DNA, the CDR3 is TGTGCCAGTAGTATCTCTCGGGAGGTGTCGAATGAGCAGTTCTTC. The complete variable domain, with remaining parts taken from reference TRBV19 and TRBJ2-1, reads DGGITQSPKYLFRKEGQNVTLSCEQNLNHDAMYWYRQDPGQGLRLIYYSQIVNDFQKGDIAEGYSVSREKKESFPLTVTSAQKNPTAFYLCASSISREVSNEQFFGPGTRLTVL.